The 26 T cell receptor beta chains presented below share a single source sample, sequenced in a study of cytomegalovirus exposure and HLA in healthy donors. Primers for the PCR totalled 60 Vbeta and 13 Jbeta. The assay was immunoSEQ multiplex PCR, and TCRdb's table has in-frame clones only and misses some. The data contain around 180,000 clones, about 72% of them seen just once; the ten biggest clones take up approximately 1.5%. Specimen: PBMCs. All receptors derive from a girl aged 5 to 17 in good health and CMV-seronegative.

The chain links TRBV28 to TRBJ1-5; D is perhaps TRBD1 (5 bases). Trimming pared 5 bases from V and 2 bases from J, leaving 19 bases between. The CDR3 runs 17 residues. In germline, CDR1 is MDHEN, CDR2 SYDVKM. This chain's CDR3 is CASSPPSRGWGNQPQHF. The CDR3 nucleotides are TGTGCCAGCAGTCCCCCGAGTAGGGGATGGGGCAATCAGCCCCAGCATTTT.

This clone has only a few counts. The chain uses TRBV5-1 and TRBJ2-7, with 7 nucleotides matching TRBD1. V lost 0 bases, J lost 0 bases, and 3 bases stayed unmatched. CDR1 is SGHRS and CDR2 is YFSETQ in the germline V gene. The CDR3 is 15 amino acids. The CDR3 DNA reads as TGCGCCAGCAGCTTGGTGGGACAGAACTCCTACGAGCAGTACTTC. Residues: CASSLVGQNSYEQYF.

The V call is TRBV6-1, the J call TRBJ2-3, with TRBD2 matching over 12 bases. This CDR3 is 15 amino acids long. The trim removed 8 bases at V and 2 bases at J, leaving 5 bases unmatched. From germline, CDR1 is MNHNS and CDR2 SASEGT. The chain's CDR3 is CASLGLAGLTDTQYF. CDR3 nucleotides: TGTGCCAGCCTGGGACTAGCGGGCCTCACAGATACGCAGTATTTT.

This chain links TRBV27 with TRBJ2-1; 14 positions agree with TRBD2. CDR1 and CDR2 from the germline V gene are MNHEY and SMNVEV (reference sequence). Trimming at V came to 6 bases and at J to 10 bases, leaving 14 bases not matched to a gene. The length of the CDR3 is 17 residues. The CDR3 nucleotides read TGTGCCAGCAGCCGTCTTGGACTAGCGGGGGGCAAGAACGAGCAGTTCTTC. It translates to CASSRLGLAGGKNEQFF.

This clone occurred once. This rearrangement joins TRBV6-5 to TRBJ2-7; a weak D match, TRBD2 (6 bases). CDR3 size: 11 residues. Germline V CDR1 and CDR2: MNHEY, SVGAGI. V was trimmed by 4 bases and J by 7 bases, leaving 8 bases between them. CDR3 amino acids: CASSSGREQYF. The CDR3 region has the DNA TGTGCCAGCAGTTCAGGGAGGGAGCAGTACTTC.

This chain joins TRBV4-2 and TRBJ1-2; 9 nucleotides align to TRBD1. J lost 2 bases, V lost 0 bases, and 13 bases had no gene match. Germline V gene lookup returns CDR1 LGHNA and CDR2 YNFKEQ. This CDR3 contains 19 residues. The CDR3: CASSQDIRTGALWNYGYTF. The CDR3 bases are TGTGCCAGCAGCCAAGATATAAGGACAGGGGCATTATGGAACTATGGCTACACCTTC.

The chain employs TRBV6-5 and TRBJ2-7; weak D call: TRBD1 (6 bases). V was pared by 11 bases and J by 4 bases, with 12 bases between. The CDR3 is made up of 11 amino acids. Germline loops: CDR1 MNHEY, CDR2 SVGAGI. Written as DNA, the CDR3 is TGTGCCGTTCAACAGGGTTACGAGCAGTACTTC. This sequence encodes CAVQQGYEQYF.

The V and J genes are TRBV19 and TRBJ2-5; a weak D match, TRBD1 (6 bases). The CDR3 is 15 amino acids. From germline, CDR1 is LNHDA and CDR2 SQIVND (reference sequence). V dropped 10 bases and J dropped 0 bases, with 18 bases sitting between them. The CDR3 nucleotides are TGTGCCACACACCCCGGGACACCGTACCAAGAGACCCAGTACTTC. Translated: CATHPGTPYQETQYF. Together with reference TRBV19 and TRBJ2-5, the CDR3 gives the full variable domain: DGGITQSPKYLFRKEGQNVTLSCEQNLNHDAMYWYRQDPGQGLRLIYYSQIVNDFQKGDIAEGYSVSREKKESFPLTVTSAQKNPTAFYLCATHPGTPYQETQYFGPGTRLLVL.

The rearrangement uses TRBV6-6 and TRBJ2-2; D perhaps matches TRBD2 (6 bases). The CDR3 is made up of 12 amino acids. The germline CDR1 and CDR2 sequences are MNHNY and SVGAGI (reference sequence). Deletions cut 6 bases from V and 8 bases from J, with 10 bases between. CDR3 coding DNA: TGTGCCAGCAGCCGTCGGGGGGGGGAGCTGTTTTTT. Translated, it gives CASSRRGGELFF.

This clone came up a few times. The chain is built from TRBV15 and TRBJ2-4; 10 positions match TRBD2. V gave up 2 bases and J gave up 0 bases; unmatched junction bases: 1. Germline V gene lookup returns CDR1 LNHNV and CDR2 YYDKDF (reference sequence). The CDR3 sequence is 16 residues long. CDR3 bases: TGTGCCACCAGCAGACTAGCGGGGGTAGCCAAAAACATTCAGTACTTC. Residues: CATSRLAGVAKNIQYF.

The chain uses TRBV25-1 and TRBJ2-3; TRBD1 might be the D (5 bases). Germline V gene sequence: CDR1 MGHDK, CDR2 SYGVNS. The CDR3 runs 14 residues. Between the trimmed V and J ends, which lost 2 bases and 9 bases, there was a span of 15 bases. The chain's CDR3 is CASSEVGEKNTQYF. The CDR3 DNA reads TGTGCCAGCAGTGAAGTAGGGGAAAAGAACACGCAGTATTTT.

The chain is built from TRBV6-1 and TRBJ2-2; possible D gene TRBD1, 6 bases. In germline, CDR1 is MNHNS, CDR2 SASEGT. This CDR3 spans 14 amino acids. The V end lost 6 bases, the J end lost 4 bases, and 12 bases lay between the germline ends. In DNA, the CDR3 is TGTGCCAGCAGCAGCGGACAGTCCACCGGGGAGCTGTTTTTT. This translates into CASSSGQSTGELFF.

The DNA for the CDR3 is TGTGCCAGCAGCCAAGTTCGACAGGGAGGCACTGAAGCTTTCTTT. Protein sequence: CASSQVRQGGTEAFF. This chain links TRBV14 with TRBJ1-1, with 7 bases that match TRBD1. V was clipped by 1 base and J by 4 bases; unmatched bases: 6. The CDR3 length is 15 residues. Per germline, CDR1 SGHDN and CDR2 FVKESK.

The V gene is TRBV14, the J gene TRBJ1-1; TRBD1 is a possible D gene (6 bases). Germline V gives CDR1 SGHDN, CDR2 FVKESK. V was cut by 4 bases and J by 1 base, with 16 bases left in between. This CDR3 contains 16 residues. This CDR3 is CASSPPLWTANTEAFF. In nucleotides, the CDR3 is TGTGCCAGCAGCCCTCCTCTGTGGACAGCGAACACTGAAGCTTTCTTT. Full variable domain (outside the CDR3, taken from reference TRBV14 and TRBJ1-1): EAGVTQFPSHSVIEKGQTVTLRCDPISGHDNLYWYRRVMGKEIKFLLHFVKESKQDESGMPNNRFLAERTGGTYSTLKVQPAELEDSGVYFCASSPPLWTANTEAFFGQGTRLTVV.

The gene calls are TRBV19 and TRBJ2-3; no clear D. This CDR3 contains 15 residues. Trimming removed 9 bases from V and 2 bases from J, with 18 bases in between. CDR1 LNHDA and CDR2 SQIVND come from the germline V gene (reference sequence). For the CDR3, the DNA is TGTGCCAGCTCTAGACTCTCCGACCTCACAGATACGCAGTATTTT. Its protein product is CASSRLSDLTDTQYF.

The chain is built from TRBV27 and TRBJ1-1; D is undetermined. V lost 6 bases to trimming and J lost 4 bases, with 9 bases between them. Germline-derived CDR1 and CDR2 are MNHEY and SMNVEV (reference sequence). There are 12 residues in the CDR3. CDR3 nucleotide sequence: TGTGCCAGCAGACGGGAGAGCACTGAAGCTTTCTTT. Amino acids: CASRRESTEAFF.

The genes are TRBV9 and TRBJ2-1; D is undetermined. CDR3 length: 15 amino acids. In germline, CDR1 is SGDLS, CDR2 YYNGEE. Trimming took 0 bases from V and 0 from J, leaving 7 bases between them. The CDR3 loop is CASSVETYSYNEQFF. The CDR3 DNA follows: TGTGCCAGCAGCGTAGAGACTTACTCCTACAATGAGCAGTTCTTC.

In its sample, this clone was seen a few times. CDR3 bases: TGTGCCAGTAGTGCACAGGGGTCTGACACTGAAGCTTTCTTT. Amino acid sequence: CASSAQGSDTEAFF. V is TRBV19 and J is TRBJ1-1; 7 bases agree with TRBD1. The junction had 6 bases not matched to a gene; V was cut back by 5 bases and J by 3 bases. Germline V gives CDR1 LNHDA, CDR2 SQIVND (reference sequence). The CDR3 runs 14 residues. Full variable domain (missing parts from reference TRBV19 and TRBJ1-1): DGGITQSPKYLFRKEGQNVTLSCEQNLNHDAMYWYRQDPGQGLRLIYYSQIVNDFQKGDIAEGYSVSREKKESFPLTVTSAQKNPTAFYLCASSAQGSDTEAFFGQGTRLTVV.

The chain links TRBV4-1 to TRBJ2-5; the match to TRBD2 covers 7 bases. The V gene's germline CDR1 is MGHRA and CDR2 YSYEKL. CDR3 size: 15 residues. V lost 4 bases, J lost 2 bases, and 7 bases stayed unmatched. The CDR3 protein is CASSPGTTTQETQYF. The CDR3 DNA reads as TGCGCCAGCAGCCCTGGGACTACGACACAAGAGACCCAGTACTTC.

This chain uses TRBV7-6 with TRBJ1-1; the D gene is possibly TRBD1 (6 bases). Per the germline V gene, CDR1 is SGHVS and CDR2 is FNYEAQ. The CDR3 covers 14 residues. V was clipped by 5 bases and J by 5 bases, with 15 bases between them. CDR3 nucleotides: TGTGCCAGCAGCCCCACACAGGGTATAACTGAAGCTTTCTTT. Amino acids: CASSPTQGITEAFF.

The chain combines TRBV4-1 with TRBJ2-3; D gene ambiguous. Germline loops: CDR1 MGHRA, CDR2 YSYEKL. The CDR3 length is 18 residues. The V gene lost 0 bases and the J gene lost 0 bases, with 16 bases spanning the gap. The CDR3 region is CASSQEVPIGLSTDTQYF. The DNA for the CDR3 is TGCGCCAGCAGCCAAGAAGTGCCCATTGGCTTGAGCACAGATACGCAGTATTTT.

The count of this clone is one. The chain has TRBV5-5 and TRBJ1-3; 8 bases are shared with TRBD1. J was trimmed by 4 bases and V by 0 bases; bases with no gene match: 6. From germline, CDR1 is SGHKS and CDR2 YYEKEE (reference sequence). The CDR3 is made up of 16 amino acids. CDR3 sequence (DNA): TGTGCCAGCAGCTTGGACAGGGGGTTCACGGGAAACACCATATATTTT. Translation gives CASSLDRGFTGNTIYF.

The CDR3: CATSRVGKRQEKLFF. The CDR3 DNA reads TGTGCCACCAGCAGAGTAGGAAAAAGACAGGAAAAACTGTTTTTT. The V call is TRBV15, the J call TRBJ1-4; D may be TRBD1 (5 bases). Trimming stripped 1 base from V and 8 bases from J, with 14 bases between. The germline V gene has CDR1 LNHNV and CDR2 YYDKDF (reference sequence). This CDR3 is built from 15 residues.

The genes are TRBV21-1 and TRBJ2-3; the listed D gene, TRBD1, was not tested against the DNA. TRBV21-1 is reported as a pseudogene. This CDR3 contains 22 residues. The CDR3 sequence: CASSKLRPGQGLRWWEADTQYF. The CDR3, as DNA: TGTGCCAGCAGCAAACTCCGCCCTGGACAGGGTTTACGTTGGTGGGAAGCAGATACGCAGTATTTT.

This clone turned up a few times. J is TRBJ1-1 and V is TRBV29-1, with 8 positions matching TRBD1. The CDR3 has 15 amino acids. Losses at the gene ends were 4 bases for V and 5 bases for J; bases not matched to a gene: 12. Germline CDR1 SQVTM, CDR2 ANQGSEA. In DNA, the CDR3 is TGCAGCGTTGCACAGGGGGTGGCAGAAAATACTGAAGCTTTCTTT. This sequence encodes CSVAQGVAENTEAFF.

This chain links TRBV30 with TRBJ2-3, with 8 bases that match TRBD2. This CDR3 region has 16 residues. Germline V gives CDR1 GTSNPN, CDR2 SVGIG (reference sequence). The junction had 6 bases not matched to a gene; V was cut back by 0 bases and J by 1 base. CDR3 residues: CAWSVRLRGGTDTQYF. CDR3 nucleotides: TGTGCCTGGAGTGTAAGATTGCGGGGGGGCACAGATACGCAGTATTTT.